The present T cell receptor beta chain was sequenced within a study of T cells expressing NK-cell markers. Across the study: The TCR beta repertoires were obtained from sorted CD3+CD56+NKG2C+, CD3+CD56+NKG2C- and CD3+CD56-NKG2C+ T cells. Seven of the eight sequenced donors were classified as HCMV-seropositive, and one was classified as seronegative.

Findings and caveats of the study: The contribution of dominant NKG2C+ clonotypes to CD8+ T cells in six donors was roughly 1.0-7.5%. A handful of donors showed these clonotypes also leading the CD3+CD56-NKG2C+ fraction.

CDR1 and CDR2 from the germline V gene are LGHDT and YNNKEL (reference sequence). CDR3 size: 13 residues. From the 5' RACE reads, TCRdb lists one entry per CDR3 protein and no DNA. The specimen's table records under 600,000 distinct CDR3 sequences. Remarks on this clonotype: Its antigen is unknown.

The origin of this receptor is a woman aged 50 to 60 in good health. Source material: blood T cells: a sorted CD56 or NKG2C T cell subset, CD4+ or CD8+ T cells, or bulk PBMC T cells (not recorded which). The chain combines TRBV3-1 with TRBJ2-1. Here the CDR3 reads CASSETSYNEQFF.